The present TCR beta chain was sequenced within a study of CD4 T cells in relation to SARS-CoV-2 and coronaviruses. Study-level information: PBMCs were cultured with antigen for nine to ten days before TCR beta sequencing. Negative control cultures got HIV-1 Nef peptides or no peptide.

TCRdb's table, derived via immunoSEQ multiplex PCR, lists solely in-frame clones and lacks some. The table shows approximately 20,000 clones, with 76% occurring only once. Germline values: CDR1 SGHNT, CDR2 YYREEE (reference sequence). This CDR3 is built from 13 residues. Unexposed donor CD4+ T cells date from 2011-2018, before the COVID-19 pandemic. The cells were cultured for about ten days before CD4+ T cells were isolated. In the case of this clone: Its target is not known. At one end, the junction sequence differs from germline, possibly due to a read error.

Notes on the study in general: In around two thirds of donors, memory CD4+ clonotypes crossrecognized SARS-CoV-2 and at least one common cold coronavirus spike.

The sequence was obtained from a human donor in good health. The chain joins TRBV5-4 to TRBJ2-7; TRBD2 might be the D (5 bases). Material: CD4+ T cells from PBMCs, cultured in vitro. For the CDR3, the DNA is TGTGCCAGCAGCTTGTATTCAGCGGATCAGGTGCACTTC. It encodes CASSLYSADQVHF.